The 32 T cell receptor beta chains given below trace back to one sample, sequenced in a study of blood T cell repertoires in COVID-19. Repertoires were generated with immunoSEQ multiplex PCR, while TCRdb's copy carries only in-frame clones and drops some. The data show a few hundred thousand clones, with around four fifths seen just once and approximately 2% held by the top ten. Sequencing was carried out using peripheral blood. The receptors originated from a man under 40 who had recovered from COVID-19.

The chain combines TRBV27 with TRBJ1-1; D may be TRBD1 (6 bases). The germline V gene encodes CDR1 MNHEY and CDR2 SMNVEV (reference sequence). The V end lost 5 bases, the J end lost 1 base, and 14 bases lay between the germline ends. The CDR3 covers 15 residues. CDR3 amino acids: CASSPLTGKNTEAFF. CDR3 nucleotide sequence: TGTGCCAGCAGTCCCCTGACAGGAAAGAACACTGAAGCTTTCTTT.

This clone was counted a single time. The V call is TRBV11-3, the J call TRBJ1-2, with D unclear. The CDR3 is made up of 14 amino acids. Germline CDR1 SGHNT, CDR2 YENEEA. The germline V and J ends were trimmed by 3 bases and 8 bases, with 16 bases remaining between them. This chain's CDR3 is CASSFKADVEGYTF. The CDR3 DNA is TGTGCCAGCAGCTTTAAGGCCGACGTGGAGGGCTACACCTTC.

The chain carries TRBV7-9 and TRBJ2-2; D possibly corresponds to TRBD1 (5 bases). This CDR3 region has 13 residues. Germline values: CDR1 SEHNR, CDR2 FQNEAQ (reference sequence). Trimming removed 5 bases at V and 6 bases at J, with 10 bases between. The CDR3 loop reads CASSRTSPGELFF. The CDR3 nucleotides read TGTGCCAGCAGCCGGACATCCCCCGGGGAGCTGTTTTTT.

The gene calls are TRBV4-2 and TRBJ1-2, with 11 positions matching TRBD1. The CDR3 totals 17 residues. Per germline, CDR1 LGHNA and CDR2 YNFKEQ. J was trimmed by 3 bases and V by 3 bases; bases with no gene match: 9. CDR3 bases: TGTGCCAGCAGCCAGAGGTTGGGACAGGGGGTCCACTATGGCTACACCTTC. Protein sequence: CASSQRLGQGVHYGYTF.

The chain is built from TRBV6-5 and TRBJ1-5, with no clear D. The germline V and J ends were trimmed by 10 bases and 5 bases, with 21 bases remaining between them. This CDR3 is built from 15 residues. Germline CDR1 is MNHEY and CDR2 is SVGAGI. In nucleotides, the CDR3 is TGTGCCATAGTACCGGGCCCTCGGGAGGATCAGCCCCAGCATTTT. Translated, it gives CAIVPGPREDQPQHF.

The chain links TRBV5-1 to TRBJ1-1; 8 nucleotides match TRBD1. CDR1 is SGHRS, CDR2 YFSETQ, per germline. Trimming took 4 bases from V and 3 from J; bases not matched to a gene: 14. This CDR3 contains 17 residues. CDR3 nucleotide sequence: TGCGCCAGCAGCCTCCAGGGGGCAGGGGACACTCACACTGAAGCTTTCTTT. It is translated as CASSLQGAGDTHTEAFF.

The genes are TRBV4-1 and TRBJ2-5; TRBD1 is a possible D gene (5 bases). This CDR3 contains 16 residues. V was cut by 4 bases and J by 2 bases, with 17 bases left in between. CDR1 is MGHRA and CDR2 is YSYEKL in the germline V gene. CDR3 in DNA: TGCGCCAGCAGCCCTACCCAAGGGGCTCTGCAAGAGACCCAGTACTTC. Translating gives CASSPTQGALQETQYF.

This chain connects TRBV13 to TRBJ1-2; possibly TRBD1 for D (6 bases). Germline assignment: CDR1 PRHDT and CDR2 FYEKMQ (reference sequence). V lost 5 bases and J 7 bases, leaving 17 bases between the germline ends. CDR3 length: 14 residues. The CDR3 sequence is CASSPDTGTLGYTF. The CDR3 DNA reads as TGTGCCAGCAGCCCCGACACCGGGACACTTGGCTACACCTTC.

This clone was seen only once. The rearrangement uses TRBV7-8 and TRBJ2-7; 8 bases agree with TRBD2. Germline CDR1 is SGHVS and CDR2 is FQNEAQ. The V gene end was trimmed by 5 bases and the J gene end by 0 bases; junction bases not matched to a gene: 9. This CDR3 spans 16 amino acids. CDR3 loop: CASSPSGGGISYEQYF. Here the CDR3 DNA reads TGTGCCAGCAGCCCATCGGGAGGGGGAATCTCCTACGAGCAGTACTTC. The whole variable domain, filled in from reference TRBV7-8 and TRBJ2-7, reads GAGVSQSPRYKVAKRGQDVALRCDPISGHVSLFWYQQALGQGPEFLTYFQNEAQLDKSGLPSDRFFAERPEGSVSTLKIQRTQQEDSAVYLCASSPSGGGISYEQYFGPGTRLTVT.

The CDR3 sequence is CASSYRGGPYNEQFF. CDR3 nucleotides: TGTGCCAGCAGTTACAGGGGTGGCCCCTACAATGAGCAGTTCTTC. This sequence joins TRBV7-2 and TRBJ2-1; 7 bases align to TRBD1. CDR3 size: 15 residues. J was trimmed by 2 bases and V by 6 bases; bases with no gene match: 7. Germline CDR1 SGHTA, CDR2 FQGNSA.

V gene TRBV9 combines with J gene TRBJ1-2; possible D gene TRBD1, 6 bases. Germline V gene lookup returns CDR1 SGDLS and CDR2 YYNGEE. V was clipped by 3 bases and J by 6 bases, with 12 bases between them. The CDR3 length is 13 residues. CDR3 DNA sequence: TGTGCCAGCAGCGCTAGACAGGTGGATGGCTACACCTTC. It codes for CASSARQVDGYTF.

The chain combines TRBV27 with TRBJ2-7; 8 nucleotides agree with TRBD1. This CDR3 has 15 residues. J gave up 5 bases and V 3 bases, and 9 bases lay outside the gene matches. The germline CDR1 and CDR2 sequences are MNHEY and SMNVEV (reference sequence). The DNA for the CDR3 is TGTGCCAGCAGTTTTCCCCAGACAGGGGACAACGAGCAGTACGTC. The encoded protein is CASSFPQTGDNEQYV.

The rearrangement joins TRBV12-5 to TRBJ2-7; 11 positions agree with TRBD1. The CDR3 has 16 residues. The germline CDR1 and CDR2 sequences are LGHNT and FRNRAP. The ends lost 2 bases at V and 3 bases at J; junction bases unmatched: 6. CDR3 DNA sequence: TGTGCTAGTGGTTTGAGAACCGGGACAGGGGGCTACGAGCAGTACTTC. Encoded protein: CASGLRTGTGGYEQYF. The variable domain in full, completed from reference TRBV12-5 and TRBJ2-7, reads DARVTQTPRHKVTEMGQEVTMRCQPILGHNTVFWYRQTMMQGLELLAYFRNRAPLDDSGMPKDRFSAEMPDATLATLKIQPSEPRDSAVYFCASGLRTGTGGYEQYFGPGTRLTVT.

This clone showed up just a few times. CDR3 DNA: TGTGCCAGCAGCATCTCTACCCCGGGACTAGCGGGGAGGAACCAAGAGACCCAGTACTTC. As protein: CASSISTPGLAGRNQETQYF. The chain has TRBV27 and TRBJ2-5, with 13 bases matching TRBD2. V shed 6 bases, J shed 0 bases, and the junction held 16 bases outside the gene matches. From germline, CDR1 is MNHEY and CDR2 SMNVEV (reference sequence). The CDR3 consists of 20 residues.

The genes are TRBV10-2 and TRBJ1-5; 8 nucleotides match TRBD1. After removal of 7 bases from V and 4 bases from J, the junction contained 9 bases not matched to a gene. Germline values: CDR1 WSHSY, CDR2 SAAADI. The length of the CDR3 is 15 residues. The CDR3 is CASMGAWTGNQPQHF. The CDR3 region has the DNA TGCGCCAGCATGGGAGCATGGACAGGGAATCAGCCCCAGCATTTT.

The J gene is TRBJ1-2, the V gene TRBV2, with a tentative D call TRBD1 (5 bases). From germline, CDR1 is SNHLY and CDR2 FYNNEI. V shed 7 bases and J shed 0 bases, with 12 bases lying between them. The CDR3 covers 14 residues. The chain's CDR3 is CASNLRASNYGYTF. As DNA, the CDR3 is TGTGCCAGCAATCTCAGGGCCTCTAACTATGGCTACACCTTC.

The chain uses TRBV29-1 and TRBJ2-5, with D possibly TRBD2 on 6 matching bases. Germline values: CDR1 SQVTM, CDR2 ANQGSEA. This CDR3 is 13 amino acids long. Trimming cost V 5 bases and J 2 bases, with 12 bases left between them. The CDR3 sequence is CSVLRGAQETQYF. The CDR3 nucleotides are TGCAGCGTTTTGCGGGGAGCTCAAGAGACCCAGTACTTC.

The chain uses TRBV10-2 and TRBJ2-2; 8 bases are a match to TRBD2. With V trimmed by 5 bases and J by 7 bases, 9 bases remained unmatched. From germline, CDR1 is WSHSY and CDR2 SAAADI. The CDR3 spans 15 residues. The CDR3 nucleotides are TGCGCCAGCAGTATTCGGGGGGGGCGTGGCGGGGAGCTGTTTTTT. This sequence encodes CASSIRGGRGGELFF.

The CDR3 DNA sequence: TGTGCCAGCTCCACAGGGCGATCCGCCGAGCAGTACTTC. This gives the protein CASSTGRSAEQYF. This sequence joins TRBV6-5 and TRBJ2-7; D is possibly TRBD1 (6 bases). CDR3 length equals 13 residues. Germline CDR1 reads MNHEY; CDR2 reads SVGAGI. The V gene lost 8 bases and the J gene lost 6 bases, with 17 bases spanning the gap.

The genes are TRBV7-9 and TRBJ2-1; no reliable D call. The V gene lost 5 bases and the J gene lost 2 bases, with 16 bases spanning the gap. The CDR3 covers 16 residues. Germline CDR1 reads SEHNR; CDR2 reads FQNEAQ (reference sequence). For the CDR3, the DNA is TGTGCCAGCAGCGGAACCGCCGACACAGCCTACAATGAGCAGTTCTTC. It translates to CASSGTADTAYNEQFF.

The chain recombines TRBV2 with TRBJ2-7, with 7 bases identical to TRBD1. Germline-derived CDR1 and CDR2 are SNHLY and FYNNEI. J gave up 5 bases and V 7 bases, and 17 bases lay outside the gene matches. The CDR3 has 16 amino acids. The CDR3 protein is CASNTVRQDRLNEQYF. The CDR3 coding sequence is TGTGCCAGCAATACGGTTCGGCAGGACAGGCTCAACGAGCAGTACTTC.

V usage is TRBV5-1 and J usage is TRBJ2-2; D is unclear. This CDR3 is 14 amino acids long. Germline values: CDR1 SGHRS, CDR2 YFSETQ. Trimming removed 8 bases at V and 4 bases at J, with 15 bases between. CDR3 nucleotides: TGCGCCAGTAGGAGAGTCGAGAGCACCGGGGAGCTGTTTTTT. Protein sequence: CASRRVESTGELFF.

J is TRBJ1-3 and V is TRBV10-1; maybe TRBD1 (5 bases). CDR3 length: 14 residues. From germline, CDR1 is WNHNN and CDR2 SYGVQD (reference sequence). V lost 4 bases and J lost 0, with 7 bases in between. CDR3 protein: CASSGQSSGNTIYF. CDR3 nucleotides: TGCGCCAGCAGTGGACAGTCCTCTGGAAACACCATATATTTT.

CDR3 loop: CSAHDRANYGYTF. DNA for the CDR3: TGCAGCGCACATGACAGGGCTAACTATGGCTACACCTTC. The chain links TRBV29-1 to TRBJ1-2; 7 positions agree with TRBD1. J was trimmed by 0 bases and V by 7 bases; bases with no gene match: 5. Germline CDR1 reads SQVTM; CDR2 reads ANQGSEA. This CDR3 has 13 residues.

The CDR3 reads CASRATGDVAFF. CDR3 bases: TGTGCCAGCAGGGCAACAGGGGACGTAGCTTTCTTT. This sequence joins TRBV12-3 or TRBV12-4 and TRBJ1-1, with 7 positions matching TRBD1. After removal of 6 bases from V and 10 bases from J, the junction contained 8 bases not matched to a gene. This CDR3 is 12 amino acids long.

The chain carries TRBV4-1 and TRBJ1-3; 7 bases agree with TRBD1. From germline, CDR1 is MGHRA and CDR2 YSYEKL. This CDR3 spans 15 amino acids. The V segment lost 8 bases and the J segment 0 bases; nucleotides outside the gene matches: 7. The CDR3 here is CASQGVGASGNTIYF. As DNA, the CDR3 is TGCGCCAGCCAGGGGGTCGGGGCCTCTGGAAACACCATATATTTT.

This sequence joins TRBV18 and TRBJ2-3, with 10 bases that match TRBD1. Germline CDR1 is KGHSH and CDR2 is LQKENI. Trimming cost V 5 bases and J 5 bases; bases outside gene matches: 13. The CDR3 runs 17 residues. The CDR3: CASSVTSPGQGIDTQYF. CDR3 sequence (DNA): TGTGCCAGCTCAGTCACCTCCCCGGGACAGGGGATAGATACGCAGTATTTT.

The V and J genes are TRBV27 and TRBJ1-1; 9 nucleotides match TRBD1. Germline V gene lookup returns CDR1 MNHEY and CDR2 SMNVEV (reference sequence). The J segment lost 6 bases and the V segment lost 10 bases, leaving 9 bases of the junction unmatched. The CDR3 covers 13 residues. CDR3 sequence reads: CATRGQGIPEAFF. CDR3 nucleotides: TGTGCCACCCGGGGACAGGGAATTCCTGAAGCTTTCTTT.

V gene TRBV28 combines with J gene TRBJ2-2; weak D call: TRBD1 (6 bases). The V end was cut by 8 bases, the J end by 3 bases, with 13 bases between. The germline gives CDR1 MDHEN, CDR2 SYDVKM. The CDR3 spans 14 residues. CDR3 sequence: CASGWTAYTGELFF. CDR3 in DNA: TGTGCCAGCGGATGGACAGCTTACACCGGGGAGCTGTTTTTT.

CDR3: CASSLGGVSNSEQFF. The CDR3, as DNA: TGCGCCAGCAGCTTAGGGGGGGTCTCCAACAGTGAGCAGTTCTTC. This rearrangement joins TRBV5-1 to TRBJ2-1; a weak D match, TRBD2 (7 bases). The V end lost 2 bases, the J end lost 9 bases, and 18 bases lay between the germline ends. The CDR3 has 15 amino acids. CDR1 and CDR2 from the germline V gene are SGHRS and YFSETQ.

This clone has a handful of counts. J is TRBJ2-3 and V is TRBV27; D gene uncertain. Trimming removed 7 bases from V and 2 bases from J, with 10 bases in between. This CDR3 contains 13 residues. The germline V gene has CDR1 MNHEY and CDR2 SMNVEV (reference sequence). CDR3 sequence (DNA): TGTGCCAGCACCGAGCCAAACACAGATACGCAGTATTTT. As protein: CASTEPNTDTQYF.

This chain's CDR3 is CASGLVTGFGFEAFF. The CDR3 DNA sequence: TGTGCTAGTGGTTTGGTAACGGGGTTTGGGTTTGAAGCTTTCTTT. The chain recombines TRBV12-5 with TRBJ1-1; no clear D gene. The CDR3 covers 15 residues. Between the trimmed V and J ends, which lost 0 bases and 7 bases, there was a span of 15 bases. CDR1 LGHNT and CDR2 FRNRAP come from the germline V gene. Full variable domain (rest looked up from reference TRBV12-5 and TRBJ1-1): DARVTQTPRHKVTEMGQEVTMRCQPILGHNTVFWYRQTMMQGLELLAYFRNRAPLDDSGMPKDRFSAEMPDATLATLKIQPSEPRDSAVYFCASGLVTGFGFEAFFGQGTRLTVV.